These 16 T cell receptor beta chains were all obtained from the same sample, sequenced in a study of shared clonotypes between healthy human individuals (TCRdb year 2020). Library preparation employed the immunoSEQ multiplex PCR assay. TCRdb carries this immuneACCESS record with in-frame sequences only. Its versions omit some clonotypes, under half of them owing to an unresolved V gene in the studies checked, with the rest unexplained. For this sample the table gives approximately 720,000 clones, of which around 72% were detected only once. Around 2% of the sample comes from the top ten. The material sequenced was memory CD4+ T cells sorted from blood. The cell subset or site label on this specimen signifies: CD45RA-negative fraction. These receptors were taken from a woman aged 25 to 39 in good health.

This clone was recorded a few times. The CDR3 loop reads CASRAWGGANTEAFF. In DNA, the CDR3 is TGTGCCAGCAGAGCGTGGGGGGGGGCTAACACTGAAGCTTTCTTT. The chain recombines TRBV25-1 with TRBJ1-1, with D possibly TRBD1 on 6 matching bases. Trimming removed 6 bases from V and 2 bases from J, with 16 bases in between. CDR3 size: 15 residues. Germline V CDR1 and CDR2: MGHDK, SYGVNS. The whole variable domain, remainder taken from reference TRBV25-1 and TRBJ1-1, is EADIYQTPRYLVIGTGKKITLECSQTMGHDKMYWYQQDPGMELHLIHYSYGVNSTEKGDLSSESTVSRIRTEHFPLTLESARPSHTSQYLCASRAWGGANTEAFFGQGTRLTVV.

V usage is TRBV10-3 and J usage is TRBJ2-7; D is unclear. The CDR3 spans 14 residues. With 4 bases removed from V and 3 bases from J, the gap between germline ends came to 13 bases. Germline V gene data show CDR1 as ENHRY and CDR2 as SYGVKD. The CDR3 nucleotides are TGTGCCATCAGTGGGCCTTCGGGCCTCTACGAGCAGTACTTC. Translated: CAISGPSGLYEQYF.

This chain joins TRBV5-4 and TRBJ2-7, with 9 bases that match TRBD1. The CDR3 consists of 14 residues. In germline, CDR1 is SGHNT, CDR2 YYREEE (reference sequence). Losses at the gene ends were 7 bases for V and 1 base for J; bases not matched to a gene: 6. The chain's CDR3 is CASRDRDLSYEQYF. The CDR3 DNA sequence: TGTGCCAGCCGGGACAGGGACTTATCCTACGAGCAGTACTTC.

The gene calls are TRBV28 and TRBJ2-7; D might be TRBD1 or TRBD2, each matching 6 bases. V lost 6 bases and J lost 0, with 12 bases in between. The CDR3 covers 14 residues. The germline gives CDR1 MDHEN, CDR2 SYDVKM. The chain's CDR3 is CASRSGEDSYEQYF. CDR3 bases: TGTGCCAGCAGGTCAGGGGAGGACTCCTACGAGCAGTACTTC.

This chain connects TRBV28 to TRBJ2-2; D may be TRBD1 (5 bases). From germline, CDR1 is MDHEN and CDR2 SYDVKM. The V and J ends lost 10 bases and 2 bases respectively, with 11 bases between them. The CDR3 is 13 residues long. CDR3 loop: CAIAGANTGELFF. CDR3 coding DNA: TGTGCCATCGCTGGGGCCAACACCGGGGAGCTGTTTTTT.

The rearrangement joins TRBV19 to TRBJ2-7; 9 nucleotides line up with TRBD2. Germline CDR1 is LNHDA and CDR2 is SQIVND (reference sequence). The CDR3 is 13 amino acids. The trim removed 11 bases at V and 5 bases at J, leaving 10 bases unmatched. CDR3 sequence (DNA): TGTGCCGCCAGTAGGGGACTAGCCGACGAGCAGTACTTC. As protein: CAASRGLADEQYF.

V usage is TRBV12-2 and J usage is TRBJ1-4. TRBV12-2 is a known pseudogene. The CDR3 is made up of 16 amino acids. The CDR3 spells CASRLAVIGQGGKLFF. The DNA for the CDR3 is TGTGCAAGTCGCTTAGCCGTCATAGGCCAGGGGGGGAAACTGTTTTTT.

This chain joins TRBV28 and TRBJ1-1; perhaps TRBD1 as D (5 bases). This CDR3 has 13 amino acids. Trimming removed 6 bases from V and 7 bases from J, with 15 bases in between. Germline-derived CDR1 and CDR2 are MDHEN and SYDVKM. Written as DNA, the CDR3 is TGTGCCAGCAGAGGGACGTCCCCCCTTGAAGCTTTCTTT. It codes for CASRGTSPLEAFF.

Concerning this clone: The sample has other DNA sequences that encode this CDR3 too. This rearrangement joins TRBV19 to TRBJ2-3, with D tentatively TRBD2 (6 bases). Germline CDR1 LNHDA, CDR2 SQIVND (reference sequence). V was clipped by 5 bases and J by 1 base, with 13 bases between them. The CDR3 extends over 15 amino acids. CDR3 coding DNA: TGTGCCAGTAGTCGGGGAGGAACTCGCACAGATACGCAGTATTTT. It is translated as CASSRGGTRTDTQYF.

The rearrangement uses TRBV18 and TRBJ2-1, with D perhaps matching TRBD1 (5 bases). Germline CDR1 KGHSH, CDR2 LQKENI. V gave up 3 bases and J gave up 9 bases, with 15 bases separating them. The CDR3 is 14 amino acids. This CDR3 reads CASSPMGLSTEQFF. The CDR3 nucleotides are TGTGCCAGCTCACCGATGGGGCTATCCACTGAGCAGTTCTTC.

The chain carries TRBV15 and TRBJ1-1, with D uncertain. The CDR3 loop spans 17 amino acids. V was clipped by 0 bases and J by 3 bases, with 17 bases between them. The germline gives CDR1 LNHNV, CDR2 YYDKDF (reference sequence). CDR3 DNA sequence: TGTGCCACCAGCAGAGATCCTGGTGTCCTGCTAGACACTGAAGCTTTCTTT. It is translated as CATSRDPGVLLDTEAFF.

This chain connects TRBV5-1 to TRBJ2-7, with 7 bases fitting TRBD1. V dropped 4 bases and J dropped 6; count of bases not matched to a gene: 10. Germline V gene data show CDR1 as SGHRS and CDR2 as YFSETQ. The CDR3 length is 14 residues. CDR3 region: CASSPGTAGIEQYF. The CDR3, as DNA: TGCGCCAGCAGCCCGGGGACAGCCGGGATCGAGCAGTACTTC.

The CDR3 reads CAGRTSAGTDTQYF. CDR3 DNA: TGCGCCGGACGGACTAGCGCCGGCACAGATACGCAGTATTTT. V gene TRBV5-1 combines with J gene TRBJ2-3; 9 bases are shared with TRBD2. CDR3 length: 14 amino acids. J lost 1 base, V lost 10 bases, and 7 bases had no gene match. Germline V gives CDR1 SGHRS, CDR2 YFSETQ.

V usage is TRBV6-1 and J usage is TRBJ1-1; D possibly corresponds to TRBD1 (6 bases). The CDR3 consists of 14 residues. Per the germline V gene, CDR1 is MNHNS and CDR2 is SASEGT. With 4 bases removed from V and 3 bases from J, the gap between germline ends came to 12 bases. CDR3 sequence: CASSVGGSYTEAFF. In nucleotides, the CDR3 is TGTGCCAGCAGTGTAGGGGGATCGTACACTGAAGCTTTCTTT.

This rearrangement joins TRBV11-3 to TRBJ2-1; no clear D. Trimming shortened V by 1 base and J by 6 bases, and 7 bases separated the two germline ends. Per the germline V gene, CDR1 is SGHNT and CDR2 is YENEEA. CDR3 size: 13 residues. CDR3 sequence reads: CASSLGPFNEQFF. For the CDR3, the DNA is TGTGCCAGCAGCTTAGGCCCGTTCAATGAGCAGTTCTTC. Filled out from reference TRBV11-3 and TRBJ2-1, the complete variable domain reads EAGVVQSPRYKIIEKKQPVAFWCNPISGHNTLYWYLQNLGQGPELLIRYENEEAVDDSQLPKDRFSAERLKGVDSTLKIQPAELGDSAVYLCASSLGPFNEQFFGPGTRLTVL.

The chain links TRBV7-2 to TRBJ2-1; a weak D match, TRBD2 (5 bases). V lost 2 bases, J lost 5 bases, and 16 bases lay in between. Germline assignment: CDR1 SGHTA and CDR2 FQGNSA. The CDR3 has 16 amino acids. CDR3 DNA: TGTGCCAGCAGCTTACAGCCCGGGATTTCAAACAATGAGCAGTTCTTC. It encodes CASSLQPGISNNEQFF.